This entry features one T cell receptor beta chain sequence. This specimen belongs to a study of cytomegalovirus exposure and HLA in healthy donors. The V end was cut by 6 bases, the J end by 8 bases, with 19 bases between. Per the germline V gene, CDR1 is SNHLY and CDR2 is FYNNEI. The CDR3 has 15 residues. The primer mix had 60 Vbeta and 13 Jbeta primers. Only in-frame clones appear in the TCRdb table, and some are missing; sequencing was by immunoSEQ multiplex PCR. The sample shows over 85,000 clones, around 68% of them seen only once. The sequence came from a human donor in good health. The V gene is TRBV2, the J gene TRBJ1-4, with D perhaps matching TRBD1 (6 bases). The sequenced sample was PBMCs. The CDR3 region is CASRYGGALSEKLFF. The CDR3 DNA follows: TGTGCCAGCAGATATGGGGGGGCCCTTTCAGAAAAACTGTTTTTT.